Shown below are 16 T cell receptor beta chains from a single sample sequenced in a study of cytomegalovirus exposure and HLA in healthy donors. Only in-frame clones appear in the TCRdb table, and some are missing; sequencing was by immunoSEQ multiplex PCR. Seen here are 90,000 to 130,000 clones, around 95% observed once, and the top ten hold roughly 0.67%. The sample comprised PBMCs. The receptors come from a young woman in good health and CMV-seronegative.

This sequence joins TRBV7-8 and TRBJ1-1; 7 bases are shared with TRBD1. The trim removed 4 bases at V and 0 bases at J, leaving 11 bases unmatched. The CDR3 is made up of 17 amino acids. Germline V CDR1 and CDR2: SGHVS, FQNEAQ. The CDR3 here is CASSSHRGKGLNTEAFF. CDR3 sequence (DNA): TGTGCCAGCAGCTCGCACAGGGGTAAAGGGCTGAACACTGAAGCTTTCTTT.

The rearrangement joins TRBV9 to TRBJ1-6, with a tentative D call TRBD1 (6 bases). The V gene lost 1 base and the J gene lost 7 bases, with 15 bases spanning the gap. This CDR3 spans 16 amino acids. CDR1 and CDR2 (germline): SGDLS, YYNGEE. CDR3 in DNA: TGTGCCAGCAGCGTAAGGGGGGGTATTGAAAATTCACCCCTCCACTTT. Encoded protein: CASSVRGGIENSPLHF.

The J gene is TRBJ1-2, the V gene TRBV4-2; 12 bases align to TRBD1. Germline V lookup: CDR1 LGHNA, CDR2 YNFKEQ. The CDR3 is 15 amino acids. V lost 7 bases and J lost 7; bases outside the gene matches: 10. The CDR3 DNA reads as TGTGCCAGCAAAGATCCGGGACAGGGGGCGGTTGGCTACACCTTC. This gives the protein CASKDPGQGAVGYTF.

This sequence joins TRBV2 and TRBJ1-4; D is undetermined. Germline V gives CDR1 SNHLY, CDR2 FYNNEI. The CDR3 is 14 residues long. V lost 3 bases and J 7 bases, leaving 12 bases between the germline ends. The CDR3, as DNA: TGTGCCAGCAGTGATCTACGGTCTGTTGAAAAACTGTTTTTT. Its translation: CASSDLRSVEKLFF.

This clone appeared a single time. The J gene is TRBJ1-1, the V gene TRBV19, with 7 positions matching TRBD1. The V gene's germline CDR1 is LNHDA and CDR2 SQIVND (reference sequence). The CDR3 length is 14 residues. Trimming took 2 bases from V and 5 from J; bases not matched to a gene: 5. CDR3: CASSILGTVTEAFF. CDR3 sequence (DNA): TGTGCCAGTAGTATACTTGGGACAGTGACTGAAGCTTTCTTT. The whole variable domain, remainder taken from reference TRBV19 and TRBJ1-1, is DGGITQSPKYLFRKEGQNVTLSCEQNLNHDAMYWYRQDPGQGLRLIYYSQIVNDFQKGDIAEGYSVSREKKESFPLTVTSAQKNPTAFYLCASSILGTVTEAFFGQGTRLTVV.

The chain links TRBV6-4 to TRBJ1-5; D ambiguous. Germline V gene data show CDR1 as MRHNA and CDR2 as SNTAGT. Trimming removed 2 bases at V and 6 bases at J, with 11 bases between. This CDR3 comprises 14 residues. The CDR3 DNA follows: TGTGCCAGCAGTGACCGACAAGGAATTCAGCCCCAGCATTTT. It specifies CASSDRQGIQPQHF.

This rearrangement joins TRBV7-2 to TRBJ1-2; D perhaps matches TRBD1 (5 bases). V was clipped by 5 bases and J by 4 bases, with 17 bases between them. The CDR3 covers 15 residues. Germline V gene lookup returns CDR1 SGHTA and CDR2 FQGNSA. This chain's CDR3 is CASSQTQVLIYGYTF. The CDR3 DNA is TGTGCCAGCAGCCAGACACAGGTCCTAATCTATGGCTACACCTTC.

The CDR3 spells CASSRLAGYTDTQYF. The CDR3 region has the DNA TGCGCCAGCAGCCGACTAGCGGGGTATACAGATACGCAGTATTTT. The chain recombines TRBV5-1 with TRBJ2-3; the match to TRBD2 covers 11 bases. The junction had 4 bases not matched to a gene; V was cut back by 4 bases and J by 3 bases. The CDR3 consists of 15 residues. The germline V gene encodes CDR1 SGHRS and CDR2 YFSETQ.

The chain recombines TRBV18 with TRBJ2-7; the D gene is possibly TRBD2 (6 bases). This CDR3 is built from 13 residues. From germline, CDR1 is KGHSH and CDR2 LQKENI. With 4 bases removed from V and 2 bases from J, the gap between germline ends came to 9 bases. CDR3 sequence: CASSRGETYEQYF. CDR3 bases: TGTGCCAGCTCACGCGGGGAGACCTACGAGCAGTACTTC.

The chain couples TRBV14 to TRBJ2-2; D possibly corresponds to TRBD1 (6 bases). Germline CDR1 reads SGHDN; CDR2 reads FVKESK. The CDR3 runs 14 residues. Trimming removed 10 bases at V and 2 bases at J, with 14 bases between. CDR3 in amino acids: CATGLGANTGELFF. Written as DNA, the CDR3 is TGTGCCACAGGGCTGGGGGCAAACACCGGGGAGCTGTTTTTT.

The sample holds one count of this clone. The CDR3: CASSPSKLINYGYTF. CDR3 nucleotides: TGTGCCAGCTCACCATCCAAGCTTATCAACTATGGCTACACCTTC. The genes are TRBV18 and TRBJ1-2; the D is unclear. The CDR3 has 15 residues. The V gene's germline CDR1 is KGHSH and CDR2 LQKENI. V gave up 2 bases and J gave up 2 bases, with 12 bases separating them. The full variable domain, completed using reference TRBV18 and TRBJ1-2, is NAGVMQNPRHLVRRRGQEARLRCSPMKGHSHVYWYRQLPEEGLKFMVYLQKENIIDESGMPKERFSAEFPKEGPSILRIQQVVRGDSAAYFCASSPSKLINYGYTFGSGTRLTVV.

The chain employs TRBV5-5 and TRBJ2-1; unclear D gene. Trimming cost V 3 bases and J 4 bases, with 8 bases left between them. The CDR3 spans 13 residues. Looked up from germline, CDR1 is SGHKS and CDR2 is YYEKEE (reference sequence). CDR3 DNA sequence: TGTGCCAGCAGCTCACAGACGTACAATGAGCAGTTCTTC. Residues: CASSSQTYNEQFF. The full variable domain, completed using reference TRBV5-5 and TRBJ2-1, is DAGVTQSPTHLIKTRGQQVTLRCSPISGHKSVSWYQQVLGQGPQFIFQYYEKEERGRGNFPDRFSARQFPNYSSELNVNALLLGDSALYLCASSSQTYNEQFFGPGTRLTVL.

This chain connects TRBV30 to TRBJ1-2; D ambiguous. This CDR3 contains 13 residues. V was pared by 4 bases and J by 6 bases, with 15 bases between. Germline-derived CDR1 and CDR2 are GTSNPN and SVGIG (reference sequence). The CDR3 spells CAWTSWRANGYTF. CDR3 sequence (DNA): TGTGCCTGGACGTCATGGAGAGCGAATGGCTACACCTTC.

CDR3 DNA: TGTGCCAGCAGCCCGGGACAGGGGTTTCAGTACGAGCAGTACTTC. Translating it yields CASSPGQGFQYEQYF. The chain joins TRBV4-2 to TRBJ2-7; 10 nucleotides line up with TRBD1. The CDR3 has 15 amino acids. Per germline, CDR1 LGHNA and CDR2 YNFKEQ. V dropped 4 bases and J dropped 4; count of bases not matched to a gene: 7.

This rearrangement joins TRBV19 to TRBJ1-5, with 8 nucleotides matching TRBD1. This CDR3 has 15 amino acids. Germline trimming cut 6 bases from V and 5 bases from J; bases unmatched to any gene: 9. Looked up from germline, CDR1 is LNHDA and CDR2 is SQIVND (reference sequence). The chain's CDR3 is CASSQDRVGDQPQHF. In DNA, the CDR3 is TGTGCCAGTAGCCAGGACAGGGTTGGCGATCAGCCCCAGCATTTT.

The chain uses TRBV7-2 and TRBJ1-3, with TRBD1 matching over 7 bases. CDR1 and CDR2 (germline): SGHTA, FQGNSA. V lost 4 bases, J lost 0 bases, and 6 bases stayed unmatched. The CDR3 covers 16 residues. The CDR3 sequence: CASSWGQPASGNTIYF. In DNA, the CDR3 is TGTGCCAGCAGCTGGGGACAGCCAGCCTCTGGAAACACCATATATTTT.